One T cell receptor (beta chain) is described in this entry. In Seattle, patients joined the study during active infection and were tracked longitudinally. The data derive from a study of blood T cell repertoires in COVID-19. About the study: Specimens from acute and convalescent COVID-19 originated in the United States, Italy and Spain.

Measured with immunoSEQ multiplex PCR; TCRdb has only the in-frame clones, and not every one. The sample records fewer than 300,000 clones, about 89% being singletons. The CDR3 sequence is 13 residues long. V dropped 0 bases and J dropped 10 bases, with 10 bases sitting between them. Germline V gene sequence: CDR1 LGHDT, CDR2 YNNKEL (reference sequence). Sequenced sample: peripheral blood. This TCR was recovered from a woman in her thirties with COVID-19, enrolled during active disease. This chain links TRBV3-1 (or the pseudogene TRBV3-2) with TRBJ2-1; possibly TRBD1 for D (5 bases). Here the CDR3 reads CASSQDQPGEQFF. Written as DNA, the CDR3 is TGTGCCAGCAGCCAAGATCAGCCAGGGGAGCAGTTCTTC.